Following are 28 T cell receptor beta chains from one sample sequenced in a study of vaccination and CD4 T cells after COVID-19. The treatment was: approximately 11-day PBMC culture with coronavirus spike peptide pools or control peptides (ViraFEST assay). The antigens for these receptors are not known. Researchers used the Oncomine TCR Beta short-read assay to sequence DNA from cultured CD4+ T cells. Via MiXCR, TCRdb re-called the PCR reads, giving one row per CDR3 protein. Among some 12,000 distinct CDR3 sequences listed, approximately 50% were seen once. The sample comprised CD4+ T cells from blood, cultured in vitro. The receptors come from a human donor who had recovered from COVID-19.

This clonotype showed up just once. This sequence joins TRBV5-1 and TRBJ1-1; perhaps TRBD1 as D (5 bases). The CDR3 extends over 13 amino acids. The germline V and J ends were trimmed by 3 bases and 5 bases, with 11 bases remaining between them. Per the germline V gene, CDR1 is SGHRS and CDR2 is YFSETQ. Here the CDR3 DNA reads TGCGCCAGCAGCTCCCAGGGAGGGACTGAAGCTTTCTTT. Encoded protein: CASSSQGGTEAFF.

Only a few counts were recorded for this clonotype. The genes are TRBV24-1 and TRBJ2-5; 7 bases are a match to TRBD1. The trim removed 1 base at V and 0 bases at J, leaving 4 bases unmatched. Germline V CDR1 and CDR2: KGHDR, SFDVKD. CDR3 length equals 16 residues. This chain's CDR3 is CATSDFSTGHQETQYF. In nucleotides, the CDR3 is TGTGCCACCAGTGATTTCTCGACAGGGCACCAAGAGACCCAGTACTTC.

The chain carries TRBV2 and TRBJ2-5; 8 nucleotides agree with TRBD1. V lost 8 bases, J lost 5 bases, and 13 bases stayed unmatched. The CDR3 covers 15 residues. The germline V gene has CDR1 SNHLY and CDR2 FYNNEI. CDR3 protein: CASSRVAGGVETQYF. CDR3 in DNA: TGTGCCAGCTCCCGTGTGGCAGGGGGCGTTGAGACCCAGTACTTC.

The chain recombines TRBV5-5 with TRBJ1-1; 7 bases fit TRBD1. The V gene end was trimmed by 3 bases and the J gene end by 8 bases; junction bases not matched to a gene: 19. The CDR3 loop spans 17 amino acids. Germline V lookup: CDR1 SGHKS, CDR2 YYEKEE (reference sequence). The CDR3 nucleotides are TGTGCCAGCAGCTCCCCCTATACGGACAGGTGGGGAGGAGAAGCTTTCTTT. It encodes CASSSPYTDRWGGEAFF.

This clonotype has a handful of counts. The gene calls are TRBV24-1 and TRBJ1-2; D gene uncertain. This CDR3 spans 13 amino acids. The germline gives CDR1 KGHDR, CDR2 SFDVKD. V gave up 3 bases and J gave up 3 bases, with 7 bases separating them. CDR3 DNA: TGTGCCACCAGTGATCCCCCCGACTATGGCTACACCTTC. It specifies CATSDPPDYGYTF.

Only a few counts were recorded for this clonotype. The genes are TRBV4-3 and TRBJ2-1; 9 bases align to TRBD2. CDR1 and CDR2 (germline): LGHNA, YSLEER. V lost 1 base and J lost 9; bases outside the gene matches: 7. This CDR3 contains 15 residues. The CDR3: CASSQAGTSSSEQFF. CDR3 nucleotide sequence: TGCGCCAGCAGCCAAGCCGGGACTAGCAGCAGTGAGCAGTTCTTC.

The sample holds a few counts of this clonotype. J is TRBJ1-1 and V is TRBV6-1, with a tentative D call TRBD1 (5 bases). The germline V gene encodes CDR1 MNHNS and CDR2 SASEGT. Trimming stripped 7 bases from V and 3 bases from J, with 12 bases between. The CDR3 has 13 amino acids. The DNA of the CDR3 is TGTGCCAGCAACCGGGGCGTCGACACTGAAGCTTTCTTT. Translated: CASNRGVDTEAFF.

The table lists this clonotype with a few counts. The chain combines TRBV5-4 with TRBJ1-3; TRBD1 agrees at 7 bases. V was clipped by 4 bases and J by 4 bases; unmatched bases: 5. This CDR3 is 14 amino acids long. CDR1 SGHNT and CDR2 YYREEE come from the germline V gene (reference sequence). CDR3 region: CASSTGDRGNTIYF. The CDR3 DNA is TGTGCCAGCAGCACCGGGGACAGAGGAAACACCATATATTTT. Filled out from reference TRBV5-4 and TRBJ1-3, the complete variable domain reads ETGVTQSPTHLIKTRGQQVTLRCSSQSGHNTVSWYQQALGQGPQFIFQYYREEENGRGNFPPRFSGLQFPNYSSELNVNALELDDSALYLCASSTGDRGNTIYFGEGSWLTVV.

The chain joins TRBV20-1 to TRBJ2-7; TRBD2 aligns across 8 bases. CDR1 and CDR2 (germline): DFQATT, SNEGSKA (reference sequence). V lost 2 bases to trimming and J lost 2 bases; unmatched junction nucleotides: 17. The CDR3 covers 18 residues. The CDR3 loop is CSARTAGGSATIPYEQYF. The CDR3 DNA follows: TGCAGTGCTAGAACGGCGGGGGGCTCGGCGACAATCCCCTACGAGCAGTACTTC.

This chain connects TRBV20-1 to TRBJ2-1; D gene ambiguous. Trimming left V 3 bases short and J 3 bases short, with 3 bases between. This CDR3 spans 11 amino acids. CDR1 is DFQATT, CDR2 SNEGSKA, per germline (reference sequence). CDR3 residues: CSASGYNEQFF. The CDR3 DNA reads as TGCAGTGCTAGTGGCTACAATGAGCAGTTCTTC.

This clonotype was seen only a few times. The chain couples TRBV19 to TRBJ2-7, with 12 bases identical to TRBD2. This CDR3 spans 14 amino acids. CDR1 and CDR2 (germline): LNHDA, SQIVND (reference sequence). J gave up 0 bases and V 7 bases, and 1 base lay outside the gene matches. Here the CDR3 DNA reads TGTGCCAGTAAGACTAGCGGGAGCTCCTACGAGCAGTACTTC. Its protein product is CASKTSGSSYEQYF.

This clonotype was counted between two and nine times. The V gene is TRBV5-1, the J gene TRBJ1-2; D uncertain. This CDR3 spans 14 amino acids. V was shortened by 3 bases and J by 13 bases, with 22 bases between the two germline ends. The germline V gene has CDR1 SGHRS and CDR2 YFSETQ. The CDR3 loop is CASSYTGGGRESTF. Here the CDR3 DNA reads TGCGCCAGCAGCTATACGGGAGGAGGGCGGGAGTCCACCTTC.

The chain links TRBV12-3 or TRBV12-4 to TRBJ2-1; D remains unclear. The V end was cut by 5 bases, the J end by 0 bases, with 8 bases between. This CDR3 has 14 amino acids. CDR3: CASSGWDSYNEQFF. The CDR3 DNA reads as TGTGCCAGCAGTGGATGGGACTCCTACAATGAGCAGTTCTTC.

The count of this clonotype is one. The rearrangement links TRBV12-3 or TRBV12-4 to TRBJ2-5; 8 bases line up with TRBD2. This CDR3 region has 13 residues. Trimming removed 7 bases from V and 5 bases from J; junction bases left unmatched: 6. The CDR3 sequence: CASTRRGGETQYF. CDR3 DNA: TGTGCCAGCACCCGACGGGGGGGGGAGACCCAGTACTTC.

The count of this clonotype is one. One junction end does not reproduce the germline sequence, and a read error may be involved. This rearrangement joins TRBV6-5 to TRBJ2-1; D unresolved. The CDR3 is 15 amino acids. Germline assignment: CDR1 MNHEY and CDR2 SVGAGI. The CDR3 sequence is CTSSSQSSSYNEQFF. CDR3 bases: TGTACCAGCAGTTCCCAGTCGAGCTCCTACAATGAGCAGTTCTTC.

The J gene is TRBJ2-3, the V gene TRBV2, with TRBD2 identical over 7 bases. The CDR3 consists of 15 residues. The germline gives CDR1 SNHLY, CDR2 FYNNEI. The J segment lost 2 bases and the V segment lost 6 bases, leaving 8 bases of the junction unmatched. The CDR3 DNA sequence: TGTGCCAGCAGAAGCTCCAGCGGGGTCACAGATACGCAGTATTTT. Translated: CASRSSSGVTDTQYF. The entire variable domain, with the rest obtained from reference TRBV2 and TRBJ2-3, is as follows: EPEVTQTPSHQVTQMGQEVILRCVPISNHLYFYWYRQILGQKVEFLVSFYNNEISEKSEIFDDQFSVERPDGSNFTLKIRSTKLEDSAMYFCASRSSSGVTDTQYFGPGTRLTVL.

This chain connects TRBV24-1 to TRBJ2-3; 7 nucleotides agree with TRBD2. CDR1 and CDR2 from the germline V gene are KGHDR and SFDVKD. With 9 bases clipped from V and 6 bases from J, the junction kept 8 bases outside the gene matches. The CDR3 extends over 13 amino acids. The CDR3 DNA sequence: TGTGCCACCCGGAGCGGGATCGTCGATACGCAGTATTTT. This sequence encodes CATRSGIVDTQYF.

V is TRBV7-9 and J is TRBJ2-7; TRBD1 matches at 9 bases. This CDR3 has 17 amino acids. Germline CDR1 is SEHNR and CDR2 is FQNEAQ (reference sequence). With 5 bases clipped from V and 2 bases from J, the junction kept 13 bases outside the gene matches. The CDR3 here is CASSRPGTGNPTYEQYF. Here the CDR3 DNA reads TGTGCCAGCAGCCGTCCCGGGACAGGGAATCCCACCTACGAGCAGTACTTC.

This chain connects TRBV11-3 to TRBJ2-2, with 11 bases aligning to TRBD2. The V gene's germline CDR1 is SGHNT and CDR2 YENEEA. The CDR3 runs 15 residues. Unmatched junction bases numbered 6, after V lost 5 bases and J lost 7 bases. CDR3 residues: CASSPGLAGSGELFF. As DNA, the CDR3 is TGTGCCAGCAGCCCAGGACTAGCGGGCAGCGGGGAGCTGTTTTTT.

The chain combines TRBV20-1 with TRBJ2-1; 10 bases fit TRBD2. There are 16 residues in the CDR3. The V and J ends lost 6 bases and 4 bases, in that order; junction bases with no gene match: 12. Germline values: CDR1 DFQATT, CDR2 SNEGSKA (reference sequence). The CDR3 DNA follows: TGCAGTGCATGCGGAGCGGGAGGGTTAGTGTACAATGAGCAGTTCTTC. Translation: CSACGAGGLVYNEQFF.

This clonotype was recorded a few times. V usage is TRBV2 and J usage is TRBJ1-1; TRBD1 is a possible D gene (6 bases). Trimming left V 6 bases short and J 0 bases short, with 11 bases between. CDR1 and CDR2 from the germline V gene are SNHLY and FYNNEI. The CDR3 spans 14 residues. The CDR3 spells CASSIQGLNTEAFF. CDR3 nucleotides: TGTGCCAGCAGCATCCAGGGGTTGAACACTGAAGCTTTCTTT.

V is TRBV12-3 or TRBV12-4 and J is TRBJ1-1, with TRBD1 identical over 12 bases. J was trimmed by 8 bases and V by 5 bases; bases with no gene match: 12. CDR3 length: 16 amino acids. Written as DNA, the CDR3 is TGTGCCAGCAGTCCCTCCTCCGGGACAGGGGGCCGAGAAGCTTTCTTT. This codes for CASSPSSGTGGREAFF.

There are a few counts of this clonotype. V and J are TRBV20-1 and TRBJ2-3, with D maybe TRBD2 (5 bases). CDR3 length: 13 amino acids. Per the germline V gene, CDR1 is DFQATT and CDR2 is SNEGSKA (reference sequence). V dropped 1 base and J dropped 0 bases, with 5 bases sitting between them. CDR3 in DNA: TGCAGTGCTAGAGGGACTAGCACAGATACGCAGTATTTT. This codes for CSARGTSTDTQYF.

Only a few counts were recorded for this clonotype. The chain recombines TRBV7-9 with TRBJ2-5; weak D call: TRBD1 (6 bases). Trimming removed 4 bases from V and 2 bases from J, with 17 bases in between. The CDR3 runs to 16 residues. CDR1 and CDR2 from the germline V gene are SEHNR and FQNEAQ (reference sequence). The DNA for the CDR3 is TGTGCCAGCAGCTCCTGGGTAGGGACATATCAAGAGACCCAGTACTTC. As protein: CASSSWVGTYQETQYF. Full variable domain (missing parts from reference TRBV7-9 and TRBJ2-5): DTGVSQNPRHKITKRGQNVTFRCDPISEHNRLYWYRQTLGQGPEFLTYFQNEAQLEKSRLLSDRFSAERPKGSFSTLEIQRTEQGDSAMYLCASSSWVGTYQETQYFGPGTRLLVL.

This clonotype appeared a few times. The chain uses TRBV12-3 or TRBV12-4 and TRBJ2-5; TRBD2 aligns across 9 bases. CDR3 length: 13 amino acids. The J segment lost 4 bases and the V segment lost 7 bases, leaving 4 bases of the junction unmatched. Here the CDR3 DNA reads TGTGCCAGCAAAAGAGCGGGAGGAGAGACCCAGTACTTC. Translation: CASKRAGGETQYF.

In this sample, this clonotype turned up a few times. The CDR3 bases are TGTGCCAGCCGACGAACAGGGGGCAATCAGCCCCAGCATTTT. This sequence encodes CASRRTGGNQPQHF. The V call is TRBV27, the J call TRBJ1-5; 7 nucleotides line up with TRBD1. The J segment lost 2 bases and the V segment lost 8 bases, leaving 6 bases of the junction unmatched. This CDR3 is 14 amino acids long. Germline V gives CDR1 MNHEY, CDR2 SMNVEV (reference sequence).

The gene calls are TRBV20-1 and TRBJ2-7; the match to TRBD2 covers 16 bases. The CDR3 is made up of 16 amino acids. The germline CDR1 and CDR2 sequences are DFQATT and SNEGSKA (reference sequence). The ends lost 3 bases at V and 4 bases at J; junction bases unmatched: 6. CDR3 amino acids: CSARGTSGRAGYEQYF. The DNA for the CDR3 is TGCAGTGCTAGGGGGACTAGCGGGAGGGCCGGGTACGAGCAGTACTTC.

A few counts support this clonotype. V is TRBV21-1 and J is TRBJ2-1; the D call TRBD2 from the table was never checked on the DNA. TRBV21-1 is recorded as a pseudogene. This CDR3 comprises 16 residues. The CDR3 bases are TGTGCCAGCTATCACGGGACTAGCGGGAGAGATAGACCATTGTCCTTC. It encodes CASYHGTSGRDRPLSF.